This paragraph covers one T cell receptor (beta chain) sequence. No antigen is known for it. Base qualities are not recorded, but no much larger clone differs from it by a single base. TCRbeta CDR3 regions were amplified from genomic DNA using the immunoSEQ Assay, a bias-controlled multiplex PCR. The original methods were these. Within the assay, amplification of reference gene primers was used to estimate how many nucleated cells each sample contained. Sequence reads were collapsed and filtered to measure the absolute abundance of every unique TCRbeta CDR3 rearrangement. For each sample, productive Simpson clonality was calculated as the square root of Simpson's diversity index across productive rearrangements. TCRdb provides this immuneACCESS table in a form limited to in-frame rearrangements. Some clones are lacking; in checked studies, under half of them reflect an unresolved V gene, and why the rest are absent is not known. V and J calls and clone size follow that table, whereas D and trimming were derived from the DNA. This sample comprises 80,000 to 100,000 clones, 88% of them detected only once. The ten top clones hold roughly 2% of the sample.

Germline trimming: 4 bases from V, 7 bases from J; junction bases outside gene matches: 5. The germline V gene (reference sequence) specifies GTSNPN as CDR1 and SVGIG as CDR2. The CDR3 has 13 amino acids, counting the end cysteine and phenylalanine. Only the CDR3 portion is preserved as DNA: 39 bases, with reading frame beginning at the first base. The data stem from a study of blood T cell repertoires in COVID-19 (dated by TCRdb to 2019 to 2021). Broadly, across the study: Samples from collaborators originated in the United States, Italy and Spain and spanned both the acute and convalescent phases of COVID-19. The prospective study material was composed of cDNA or gDNA derived from T cells, B-cell-depleted T cells, or PBMCs. The dataset comprised deeply sampled blood TCRbeta repertoires from subjects exposed to, actively infected with, or recovered from COVID-19. The repertoires were released in a freely available public database meant as a resource for research on the immune response to SARS-CoV-2. Samples were obtained from the ongoing ImmuneRACE study (first 160 participants) and from roughly 1,300 subjects provided by 6 global collaborators. Nearly every sample came with metadata listing a de-identified subject ID, COVID-19 status, age in years and sex. HLA class I and class II types, where available, came from metadata supplied by the sample provider rather than from assay-based typing. Beyond this particular receptor, the publication reports: Clinical and demographic metadata were provided uncurated, with the amount varying by source and participant.

One collaborating source in Seattle enrolled patients while the patients were actively infected and followed the patients over time throughout the course of disease. Each collaborating institution followed its own protocols to collect whole blood in K2EDTA tubes. For TCRbeta analysis, collaborator samples were shipped as frozen whole blood, as isolated PBMCs, or as DNA extracted from either sample type. The rearranged segments are TRBV30 and TRBJ2-2; 8 bases in the middle match TRBD1. This receptor was obtained from a man aged 50-60 years with COVID-19, enrolled during active disease. Sample: peripheral blood. The CDR3 has the sequence CAWTQGASGELFF. Here is the DNA: TGTGCCTGGACCCAGGGGGCGAGCGGGGAGCTGTTTTTT. Outside the CDR3, residues come from the reference TRBV30 and TRBJ2-2 proteins, so the full variable domain is: SQTIHQWPATLVQPVGSPLSLECTVEGTSNPNLYWYRQAAGRGLQLLFYSVGIGQISSEVPQNLSASRPQDRQFILSSKKLLLSDSGFYLCAWTQGASGELFFGEGSRLTVL.